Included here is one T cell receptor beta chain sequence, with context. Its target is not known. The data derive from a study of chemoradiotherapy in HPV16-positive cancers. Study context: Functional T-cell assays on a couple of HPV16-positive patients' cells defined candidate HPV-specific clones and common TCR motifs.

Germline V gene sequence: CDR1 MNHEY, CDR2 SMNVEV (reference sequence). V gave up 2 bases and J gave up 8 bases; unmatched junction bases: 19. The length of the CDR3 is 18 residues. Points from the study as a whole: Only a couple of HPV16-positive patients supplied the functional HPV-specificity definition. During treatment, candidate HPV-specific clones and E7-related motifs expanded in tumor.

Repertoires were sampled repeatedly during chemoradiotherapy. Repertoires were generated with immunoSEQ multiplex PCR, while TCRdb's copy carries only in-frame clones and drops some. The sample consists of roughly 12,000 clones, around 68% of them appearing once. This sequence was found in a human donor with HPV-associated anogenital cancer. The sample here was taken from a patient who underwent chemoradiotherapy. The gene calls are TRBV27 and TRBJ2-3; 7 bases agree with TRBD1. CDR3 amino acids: CASSLGRGGPDPPGTQYF. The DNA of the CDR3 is TGTGCCAGCAGTTTAGGTCGAGGGGGCCCAGATCCTCCAGGTACGCAGTATTTT.